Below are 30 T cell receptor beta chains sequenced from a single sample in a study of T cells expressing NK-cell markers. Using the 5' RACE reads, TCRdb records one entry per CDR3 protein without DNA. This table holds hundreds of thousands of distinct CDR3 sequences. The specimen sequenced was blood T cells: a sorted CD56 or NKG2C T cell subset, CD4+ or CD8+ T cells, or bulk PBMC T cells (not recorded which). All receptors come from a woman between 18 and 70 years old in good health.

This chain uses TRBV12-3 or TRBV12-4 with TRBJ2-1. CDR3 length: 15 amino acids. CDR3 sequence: CASSPTSSSYNEQFF.

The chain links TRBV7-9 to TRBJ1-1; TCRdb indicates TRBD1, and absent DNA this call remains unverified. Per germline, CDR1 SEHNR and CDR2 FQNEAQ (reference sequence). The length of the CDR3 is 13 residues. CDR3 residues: CASSPRDRTEAFF.

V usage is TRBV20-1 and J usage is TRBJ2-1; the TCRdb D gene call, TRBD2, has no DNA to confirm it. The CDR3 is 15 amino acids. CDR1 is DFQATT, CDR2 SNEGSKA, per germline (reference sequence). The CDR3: CSASRTSGSGYEQFF.

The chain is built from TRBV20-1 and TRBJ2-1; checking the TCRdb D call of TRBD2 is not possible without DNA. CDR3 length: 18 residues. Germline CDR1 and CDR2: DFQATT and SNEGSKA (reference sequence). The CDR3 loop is CSAREDLAGAAGYNEQFF.

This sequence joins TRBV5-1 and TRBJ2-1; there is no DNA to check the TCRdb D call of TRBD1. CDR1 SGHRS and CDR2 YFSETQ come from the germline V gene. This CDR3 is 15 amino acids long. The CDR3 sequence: CASSLRTGEKNEQFF.

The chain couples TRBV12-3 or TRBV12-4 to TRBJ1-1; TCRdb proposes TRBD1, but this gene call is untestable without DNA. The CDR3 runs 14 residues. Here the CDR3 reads CASSLGGAVPEAFF.

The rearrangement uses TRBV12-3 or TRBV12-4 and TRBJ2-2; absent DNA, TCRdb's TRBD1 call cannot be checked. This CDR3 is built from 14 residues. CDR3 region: CASRRTGDTGELFF.

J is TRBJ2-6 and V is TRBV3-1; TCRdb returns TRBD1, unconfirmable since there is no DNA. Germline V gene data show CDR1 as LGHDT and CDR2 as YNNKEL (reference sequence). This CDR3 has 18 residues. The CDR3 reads CASSRYGQMYSGANVLTF.

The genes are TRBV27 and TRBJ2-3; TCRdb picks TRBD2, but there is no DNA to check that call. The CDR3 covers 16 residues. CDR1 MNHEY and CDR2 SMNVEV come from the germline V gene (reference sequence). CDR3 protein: CASSLPSGGTTDTQYF.

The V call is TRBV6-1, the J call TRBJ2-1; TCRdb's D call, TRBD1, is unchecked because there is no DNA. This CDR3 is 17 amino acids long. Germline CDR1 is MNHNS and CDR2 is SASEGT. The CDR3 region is CASRATPGQGPRYEQFF.

The CDR3 sequence is CASSLAPTGDNEQFF. The chain uses TRBV11-1 and TRBJ2-1; TCRdb returns TRBD1, unconfirmable since there is no DNA. Per the germline V gene, CDR1 is SGHAT and CDR2 is FQDESV (reference sequence). The CDR3 is 15 residues long.

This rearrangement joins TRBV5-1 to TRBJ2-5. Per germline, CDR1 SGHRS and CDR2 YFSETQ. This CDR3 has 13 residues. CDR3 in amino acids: CASSLGIGETQYF. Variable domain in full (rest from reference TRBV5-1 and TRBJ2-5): KAGVTQTPRYLIKTRGQQVTLSCSPISGHRSVSWYQQTPGQGLQFLFEYFSETQRNKGNFPGRFSGRQFSNSRSEMNVSTLELGDSALYLCASSLGIGETQYFGPGTRLLVL.

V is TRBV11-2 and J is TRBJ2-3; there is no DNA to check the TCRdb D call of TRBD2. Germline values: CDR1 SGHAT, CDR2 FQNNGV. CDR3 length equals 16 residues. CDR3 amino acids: CASWTTSGRAPDTQYF. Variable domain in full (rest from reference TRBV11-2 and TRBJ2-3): EAGVAQSPRYKIIEKRQSVAFWCNPISGHATLYWYQQILGQGPKLLIQFQNNGVVDDSQLPKDRFSAERLKGVDSTLKIQPAKLEDSAVYLCASWTTSGRAPDTQYFGPGTRLTVL.

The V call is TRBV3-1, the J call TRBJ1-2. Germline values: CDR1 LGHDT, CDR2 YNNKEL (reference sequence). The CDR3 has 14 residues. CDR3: CASSQGWQIYGYTF. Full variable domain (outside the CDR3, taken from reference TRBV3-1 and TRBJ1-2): DTAVSQTPKYLVTQMGNDKSIKCEQNLGHDTMYWYKQDSKKFLKIMFSYNNKELIINETVPNRFSPKSPDKAHLNLHINSLELGDSAVYFCASSQGWQIYGYTFGSGTRLTVV.

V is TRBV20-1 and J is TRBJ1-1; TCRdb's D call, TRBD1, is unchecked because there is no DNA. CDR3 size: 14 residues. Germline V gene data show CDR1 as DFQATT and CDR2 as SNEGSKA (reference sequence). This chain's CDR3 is CSATLGQTNTEAFF.

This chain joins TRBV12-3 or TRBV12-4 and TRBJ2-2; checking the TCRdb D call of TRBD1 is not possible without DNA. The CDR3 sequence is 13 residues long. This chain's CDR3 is CASTRDPSGELFF.

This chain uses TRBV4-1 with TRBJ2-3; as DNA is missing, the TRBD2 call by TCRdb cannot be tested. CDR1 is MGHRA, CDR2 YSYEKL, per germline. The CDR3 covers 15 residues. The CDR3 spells CASSQDSGLTDTQYF.

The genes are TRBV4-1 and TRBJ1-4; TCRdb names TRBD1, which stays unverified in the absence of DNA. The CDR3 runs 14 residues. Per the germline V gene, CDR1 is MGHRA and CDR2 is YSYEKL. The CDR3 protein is CASSVPGGGRKLFF.

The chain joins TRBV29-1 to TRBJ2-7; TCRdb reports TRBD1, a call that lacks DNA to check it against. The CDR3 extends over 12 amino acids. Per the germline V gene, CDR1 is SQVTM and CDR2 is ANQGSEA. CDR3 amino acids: CSSRDPPYEQYF.

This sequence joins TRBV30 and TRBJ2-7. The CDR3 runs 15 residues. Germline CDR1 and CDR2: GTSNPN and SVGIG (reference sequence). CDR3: CAWSVGFGLAYEQYF.

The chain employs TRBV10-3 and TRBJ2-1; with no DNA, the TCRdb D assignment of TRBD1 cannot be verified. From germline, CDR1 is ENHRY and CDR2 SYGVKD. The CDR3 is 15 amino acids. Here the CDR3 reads CAISEGGVSYNEQFF.

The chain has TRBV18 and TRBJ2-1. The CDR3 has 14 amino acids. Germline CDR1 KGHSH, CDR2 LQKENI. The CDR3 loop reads CASSPPTDYNEQFF.

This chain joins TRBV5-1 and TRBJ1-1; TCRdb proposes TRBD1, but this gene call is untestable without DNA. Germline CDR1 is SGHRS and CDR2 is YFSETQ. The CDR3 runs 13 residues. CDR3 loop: CASSFTGTTEAFF.

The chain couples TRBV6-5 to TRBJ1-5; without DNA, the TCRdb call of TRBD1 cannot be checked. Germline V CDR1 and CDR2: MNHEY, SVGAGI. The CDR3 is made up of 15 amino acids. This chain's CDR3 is CASSYLGQTNQPQHF.

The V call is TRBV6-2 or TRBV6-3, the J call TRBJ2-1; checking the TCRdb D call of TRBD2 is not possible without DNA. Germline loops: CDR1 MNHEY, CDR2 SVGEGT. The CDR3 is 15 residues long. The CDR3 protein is CASSDDYSLHNEQFF.

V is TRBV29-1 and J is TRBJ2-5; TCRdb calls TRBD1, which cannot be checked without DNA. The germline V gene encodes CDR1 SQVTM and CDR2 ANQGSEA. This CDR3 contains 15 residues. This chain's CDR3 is CSVRTGTSALETQYF. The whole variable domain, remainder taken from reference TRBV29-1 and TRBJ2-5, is SAVISQKPSRDICQRGTSLTIQCQVDSQVTMMFWYRQQPGQSLTLIATANQGSEATYESGFVIDKFPISRPNLTFSTLTVSNMSPEDSSIYLCSVRTGTSALETQYFGPGTRLLVL.

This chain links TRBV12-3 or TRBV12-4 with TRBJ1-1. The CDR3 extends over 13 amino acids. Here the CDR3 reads CASSFWEGVQAFF.

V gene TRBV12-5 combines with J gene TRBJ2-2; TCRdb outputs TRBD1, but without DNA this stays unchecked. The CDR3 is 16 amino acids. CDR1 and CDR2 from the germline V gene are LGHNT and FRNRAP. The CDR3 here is CASDTPERGNTGELFF. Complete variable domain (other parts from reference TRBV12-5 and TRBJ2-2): DARVTQTPRHKVTEMGQEVTMRCQPILGHNTVFWYRQTMMQGLELLAYFRNRAPLDDSGMPKDRFSAEMPDATLATLKIQPSEPRDSAVYFCASDTPERGNTGELFFGEGSRLTVL.

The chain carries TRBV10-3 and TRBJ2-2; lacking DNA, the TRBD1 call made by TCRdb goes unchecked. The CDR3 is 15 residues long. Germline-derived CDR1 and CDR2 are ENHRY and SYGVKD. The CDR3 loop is CAITPGQTNTGELFF.

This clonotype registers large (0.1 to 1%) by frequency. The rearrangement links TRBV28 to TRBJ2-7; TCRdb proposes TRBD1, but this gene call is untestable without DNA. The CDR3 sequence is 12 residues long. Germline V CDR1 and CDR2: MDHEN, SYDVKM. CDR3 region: CASSGTVYEQYF.